This TCR beta chain is drawn from a study of cytomegalovirus exposure and HLA in healthy donors. Method: immunoSEQ multiplex PCR; TCRdb's copy keeps in-frame clones and lacks some. The table shows about 82,000 clones, with roughly 94% occurring only once. The CDR3 extends over 15 amino acids. Trimming at V came to 4 bases and at J to 3 bases, leaving 5 bases not matched to a gene. CDR1 SGHRS and CDR2 YFSETQ come from the germline V gene. The TCR was taken from a woman between 18 and 29 years old in good health and CMV-seronegative. The rearrangement joins TRBV5-1 to TRBJ2-1; 9 bases match TRBD2. The sample consisted of PBMCs. The CDR3 coding sequence is TGCGCCAGCAGCCCACGAGCGGGAGGCTACAATGAGCAGTTCTTC. It codes for CASSPRAGGYNEQFF.